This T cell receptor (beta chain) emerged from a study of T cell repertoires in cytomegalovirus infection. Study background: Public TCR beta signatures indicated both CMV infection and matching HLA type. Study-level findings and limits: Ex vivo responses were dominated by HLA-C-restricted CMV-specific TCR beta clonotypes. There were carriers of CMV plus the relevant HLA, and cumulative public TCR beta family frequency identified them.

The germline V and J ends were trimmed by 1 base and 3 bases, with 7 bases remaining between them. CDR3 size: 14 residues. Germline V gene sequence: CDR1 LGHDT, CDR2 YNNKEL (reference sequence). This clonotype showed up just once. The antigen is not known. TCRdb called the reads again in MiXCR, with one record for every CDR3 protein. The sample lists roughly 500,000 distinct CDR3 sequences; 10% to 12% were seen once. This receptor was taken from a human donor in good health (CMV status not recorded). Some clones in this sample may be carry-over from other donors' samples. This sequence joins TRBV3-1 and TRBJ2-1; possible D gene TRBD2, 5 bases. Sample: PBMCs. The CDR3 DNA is TGTGCCAGCAGCCAAGTACTAGACTACAATGAGCAGTTCTTC. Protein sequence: CASSQVLDYNEQFF.